The T cell receptor beta chain under discussion was sequenced for a study of T cells after yellow fever vaccination. Study results and caveats: Among primary-vaccination clones, most reappeared after the booster, at roughly 96% for CD4 and about 90% for CD8.

Losses at the gene ends were 1 base for V and 4 bases for J; bases not matched to a gene: 12. The CDR3 has 16 residues. The germline V gene encodes CDR1 SQVTM and CDR2 ANQGSEA. As for this clonotype: Its target is not known.

TCRdb fed the 5' RACE reads into MiXCR, producing one record per CDR3 protein. The sample holds 200,000 or so distinct CDR3 sequences; approximately 6.3% are singletons and the top ten take about 1%. The rearrangement links TRBV29-1 to TRBJ2-5, with TRBD1 matching 7 bases. This material consisted of CD4+ T cells sorted from PBMCs, taken on the day of the yellow fever booster vaccination. The receptor was derived from a young man who received the YFV17D yellow fever vaccine. The CDR3 spells CSVEGYLTGRAETQYF. The DNA of the CDR3 is TGCAGCGTTGAAGGATATCTGACAGGGAGAGCAGAGACCCAGTACTTC. Looking up the rest from reference TRBV29-1 and TRBJ2-5 gives the full variable domain: SAVISQKPSRDICQRGTSLTIQCQVDSQVTMMFWYRQQPGQSLTLIATANQGSEATYESGFVIDKFPISRPNLTFSTLTVSNMSPEDSSIYLCSVEGYLTGRAETQYFGPGTRLLVL.